One and the same sample provided the 9 T cell receptor beta chains below, sequenced in a study of shared clonotypes between healthy human individuals (dated by TCRdb to 2018 to 2020). Libraries came from the immunoSEQ multiplex PCR assay. TCRdb provides this immuneACCESS table in a form limited to in-frame rearrangements. Some clones are lacking; in checked studies, under half of them reflect an unresolved V gene, and why the rest are absent is not known. Recorded for this sample are over a million clones; 75% to 85% of them occurred a single time. The ten largest make up roughly 0.57% of the sample. Sequences were obtained from memory CD4+ T cells from PBMCs. The cell subset or site label, as the study defines it: CD45RA-negative fraction. The source is a man younger than 30 in good health. Some clones in this sample may be carry-over from other donors' samples.

This chain joins TRBV5-4 and TRBJ1-2; the match to TRBD1 covers 8 bases. CDR1 is SGHNT, CDR2 YYREEE, per germline (reference sequence). V was pared by 0 bases and J by 7 bases, with 8 bases of the junction left unmatched. This CDR3 comprises 15 residues. The DNA for the CDR3 is TGTGCCAGCAGCTTGGCCTCTACAGGGGGAGGTGGCTACACCTTC. It is translated as CASSLASTGGGGYTF. Full variable domain (missing parts from reference TRBV5-4 and TRBJ1-2): ETGVTQSPTHLIKTRGQQVTLRCSSQSGHNTVSWYQQALGQGPQFIFQYYREEENGRGNFPPRFSGLQFPNYSSELNVNALELDDSALYLCASSLASTGGGGYTFGSGTRLTVV.

The chain employs TRBV5-4 and TRBJ1-1; D is possibly TRBD1 (5 bases). This CDR3 region has 13 residues. Trimming took 0 bases from V and 7 from J, leaving 10 bases between them. The germline V gene has CDR1 SGHNT and CDR2 YYREEE (reference sequence). The CDR3 DNA sequence: TGTGCCAGCAGCTTGGCCGGGGGGGATGAAGCTTTCTTT. Protein: CASSLAGGDEAFF.

CDR3 nucleotides: TGTGCCTGGAGTGTCGGCAGCGGGCGGACGACCTACGAGCAGTACTTC. Residues: CAWSVGSGRTTYEQYF. The V call is TRBV30, the J call TRBJ2-7, with D perhaps TRBD2 (6 bases). CDR1 and CDR2 (germline): GTSNPN, SVGIG (reference sequence). The V gene lost 0 bases and the J gene lost 2 bases, with 17 bases spanning the gap. This CDR3 region has 16 residues.

The chain uses TRBV4-1 and TRBJ2-7; D might be TRBD1 (5 bases). Germline V lookup: CDR1 MGHRA, CDR2 YSYEKL. CDR3 length equals 16 residues. V lost 0 bases and J lost 3, with 15 bases in between. The CDR3 loop reads CASSQDGTGPIYEQYF. The CDR3 DNA follows: TGCGCCAGCAGCCAAGATGGAACAGGACCTATCTACGAGCAGTACTTC.

This chain links TRBV11-2 with TRBJ1-5; D not resolved. The CDR3 length is 13 residues. V dropped 5 bases and J dropped 4 bases, with 9 bases sitting between them. Germline loops: CDR1 SGHAT, CDR2 FQNNGV. The CDR3 loop is CASSRQPNQPQHF. CDR3 in DNA: TGTGCCAGCAGCCGACAACCGAATCAGCCCCAGCATTTT.

On this clone: Additional DNA sequences in this sample encode the identical CDR3. The V and J genes are TRBV9 and TRBJ2-2, with 7 bases lining up with TRBD1. Trimming took 0 bases from V and 1 from J; bases not matched to a gene: 0. The CDR3 contains 15 residues. Germline V gene data show CDR1 as SGDLS and CDR2 as YYNGEE. CDR3: CASSVGQGNTGELFF. CDR3 DNA: TGTGCCAGCAGCGTAGGACAGGGGAACACCGGGGAGCTGTTTTTT.

This chain uses TRBV6-6 with TRBJ2-2, with D possibly called TRBD1 or TRBD2 (5 bases each). Trimming cost V 2 bases and J 7 bases, with 11 bases left between them. The CDR3 runs to 14 residues. CDR1 and CDR2 (germline): MNHNY, SVGAGI (reference sequence). CDR3 nucleotides: TGTGCCAGCAGTTACCGGGACGCGTACGGGGAGCTGTTTTTT. Residues: CASSYRDAYGELFF.

This clone was seen a few times. This chain connects TRBV5-1 to TRBJ1-1; perhaps TRBD1 as D (5 bases). Deletions cut 2 bases from V and 1 base from J, with 9 bases between. This CDR3 spans 14 amino acids. CDR1 and CDR2 from the germline V gene are SGHRS and YFSETQ. The CDR3 region has the DNA TGCGCCAGCAGCTTCTCAGGGTGGAACACTGAAGCTTTCTTT. It translates to CASSFSGWNTEAFF.

As concerns this clone: Other DNA sequences within the sample encode an identical CDR3. V gene TRBV4-2 combines with J gene TRBJ2-3; possibly TRBD2 for D (5 bases). Germline loops: CDR1 LGHNA, CDR2 YNFKEQ. The CDR3 totals 14 residues. V was cut by 4 bases and J by 2 bases, with 10 bases left in between. This chain's CDR3 is CASSLSGTTDTQYF. The DNA of the CDR3 is TGTGCCAGCAGCCTAAGCGGAACCACAGATACGCAGTATTTT.